This T cell receptor beta chain emerged from a study of blood T cells in healthy people across ages. Primed by a sample-barcoded 5' primer and a J-beta primer mix, a second PCR proceeded for 7 to 11 cycles. A single record per CDR3 protein comes from TCRdb applying MiXCR to the 5' RACE reads. The sample contains over 1,500,000 distinct CDR3 sequences, roughly 43% of which appear only once. The table lists this clonotype with a few counts. One end of the junction does not line up with germline, which may come from a read error. The germline V gene has CDR1 DFQATT and CDR2 SNEGSKA (reference sequence). CDR3 length: 16 amino acids.

The chain carries TRBV20-1 and TRBJ2-1, with 12 bases matching TRBD2. Material for sequencing was blood. The receptor comes from a human donor in good health. CDR3: CSARVPLAGGDNGQFF. CDR3 nucleotides: TGCAGTGCTAGAGTCCCCCTAGCGGGGGGGGACAATGGGCAGTTCTTC.